This T cell receptor (beta chain) was identified during a study of blood T cell repertoires in COVID-19. Study overall: COVID-19 samples, acute and convalescent, were from the United States, Italy and Spain.

Sequenced by immunoSEQ multiplex PCR; TCRdb stores in-frame clones only, minus some. The sample holds 180,000 or so clones, roughly 86% seen once. The CDR3 sequence is 15 residues long. Germline values: CDR1 MNHEY, CDR2 SVGAGI. Trimming removed 6 bases at V and 4 bases at J, with 17 bases between. The sequence came from a man younger than 35 with acute or convalescent COVID-19. The rearrangement uses TRBV6-5 and TRBJ2-3; weak D call: TRBD2 (6 bases). Sample: peripheral blood. The CDR3 region is CASRSGTSGPDTQYF. The CDR3 DNA follows: TGTGCCAGCAGGTCGGGGACTTCGGGGCCAGATACGCAGTATTTT.